This is a list of T cell receptor beta chains from one sample in a study of identical twins. TCRdb reprocessed the 5' RACE reads with MiXCR, giving one entry per CDR3 protein. Found here are about 340,000 distinct CDR3 sequences, about 12% of them singletons; the top ten hold just over 7%. These data were also filed under a second study, of yellow fever vaccine responses in identical twins.

Sequencing was performed on CD8+ T cells sorted from blood. The receptors were sampled from a woman in her late teens or twenties in good health. Each CDR3 is given with its conserved first and last residue. The D gene is left open where the match is weak. Rows give clone size only sometimes, using once, few, many, or a class for an expanded clone.

v_call	d_call	j_call	clone_size	cdr3_nt	cdr3_aa
TRBV28	.	TRBJ1-6	few	TGTGCCAGCAGCCCTGGGCCTTACTATAATTCACCCCTCCACTTT	CASSPGPYYNSPLHF
TRBV20-1	TRBD2	TRBJ2-7	few	TGCAGTGCTAGAGATGGTGTCGAGACTAGCGGAAACGAGCAGTACTTC	CSARDGVETSGNEQYF
TRBV2	.	TRBJ2-3	many	TGTGCCAGCAGCGGAGATACGCAGTATTTT	CASSGDTQYF
TRBV6-5	.	TRBJ2-1	few	TGTGCCAGCAGTCTCGACGGATATCCCTACAATGAGCAGTTCTTC	CASSLDGYPYNEQFF
TRBV20-1	TRBD2	TRBJ2-3	few	TGCAGTGCTACCCTAGCGGGGGAGGCCACAGATACGCAGTATTTT	CSATLAGEATDTQYF
TRBV7-8	.	TRBJ2-3	.	TGTGCCAGCAGCGGACAAAGAAGCACAGATAAGCAGTATTTT	CASSGQRSTDKQYF
TRBV24-1	TRBD1	TRBJ1-5	few	TGTGCCACCAGTGAGACCGGGACAGCCAATCAGCCCCAGCATTTT	CATSETGTANQPQHF
TRBV6-2/TRBV6-3	TRBD1	TRBJ2-7	.	TGTGCCAGCAGCCGGGGACAGGGGGTTGAGGAGCAGTACTTC	CASSRGQGVEEQYF
TRBV7-8	TRBD1	TRBJ1-1	few	TGTGCCAGCAGCTCTTGGACAGGGTTGAGCACTGAAGCTTTCTTT	CASSSWTGLSTEAFF
TRBV6-5	.	TRBJ2-1	.	TGTGCCAGCAGTTACTCAGGGGGGCAGTTCTTC	CASSYSGGQFF
TRBV7-9	.	TRBJ2-1	many	TGTGCCAGCAGCTTAGAAGGGACTGCCTTGAATGAGCAGTTCTTC	CASSLEGTALNEQFF
TRBV27	.	TRBJ2-3	.	TGTGCCAGCAGTCTAGGGTGGGGCGAGATAGATACGCAGTATTTT	CASSLGWGEIDTQYF
TRBV3-1	.	TRBJ2-5	.	TGTGCCAGCATGAGGGCGGGAAGAGAGACCCAGTACTTC	CASMRAGRETQYF
TRBV5-5	.	TRBJ2-3	many	TGTGCCAGCAGCTTGGAGGGTGGTCGGGATACGCAGTATTTT	CASSLEGGRDTQYF
TRBV27	.	TRBJ2-1	.	TGTGCCAGCAGCCCACGGCCCTCCAGGGGCGCCAAGGACAATGAGCAGTTCTTC	CASSPRPSRGAKDNEQFF
TRBV7-8	.	TRBJ2-4	.	TGTGCCAGCAGCCGGAATGGGGACGGAGAGGCCAAAAACATTCAGTACTTC	CASSRNGDGEAKNIQYF
TRBV2	.	TRBJ2-1	few	TGTGCCAGCAGTCGGGGTCGCAATGAGCAGTTCTTC	CASSRGRNEQFF
TRBV28	.	TRBJ1-1	many	TGTGCCAGCAGTCTTACGAACACTGAAGCTTTCTTT	CASSLTNTEAFF
TRBV29-1	TRBD2	TRBJ2-1	many	TGCAGCGTCCTCTTTGGGACTACTCCGAATCTCGTTTCGGGGTTCTTC	CSVLFGTTPNLVSGFF
TRBV6-6	.	TRBJ2-2	many	TGTGCCAGCAGTGGCACCGGGGAGCTGTTTTTT	CASSGTGELFF
TRBV15	TRBD1	TRBJ2-3	.	TGTGCCACCAGCGGACAGGGGCCCACAGATACGCAGTATTTT	CATSGQGPTDTQYF
TRBV7-6	.	TRBJ2-2	.	TGTGCCAGCAGCTTATACTCTAGCGAATCCGGGGAGCTGTTTTTT	CASSLYSSESGELFF
TRBV12-3/TRBV12-4	.	TRBJ2-3	.	TGTGCCAGCAGTTTACAAGATACGCAGTATTTT	CASSLQDTQYF
TRBV7-3	TRBD2	TRBJ2-1	few	TGTGCCAGCAGCTTACCGGGAGGGCCAGTCAATGAGCAGTTCTTC	CASSLPGGPVNEQFF
TRBV24-1	.	TRBJ2-7	.	TGTGCCACCAGTGATTCCCGGGCCGAGCAGTACTTC	CATSDSRAEQYF
TRBV7-2	.	TRBJ2-5	.	TGTGCCAGCAGCTCTAGGACGGGTAAAGAGACCCAGTACTTC	CASSSRTGKETQYF
TRBV6-6	.	TRBJ1-2	few	TGTGCCAGCAGTTCGGGACGGGCGGATGGCTACACCTTC	CASSSGRADGYTF
TRBV29-1	.	TRBJ2-5	.	TGCAGCGTTGAACCCGAGAACGGGCGAGAGACCCAGTACTTC	CSVEPENGRETQYF
TRBV7-9	TRBD2	TRBJ2-7	many	TGTGCCAGCAGCTTAGAGGGGACTAGCGACTCCTACGAGCAGTACTTC	CASSLEGTSDSYEQYF
TRBV24-1	TRBD1	TRBJ1-2	.	TGTGCCACCAGTGATTCATCGGACAGGGGCTATGGCTACACCTTC	CATSDSSDRGYGYTF
TRBV20-1	.	TRBJ1-1	.	TGCAGTGCCCGGAGGACAGTGAACACTGAAGCTTTCTTT	CSARRTVNTEAFF
TRBV9	.	TRBJ2-7	.	TGTGCCAGCAGCGTAGGTGCTAGCGCCTCCTACGAGCAGTACTTC	CASSVGASASYEQYF
TRBV20-1	.	TRBJ2-1	.	TGCAGTGCTCGCGTGCTCAGTGCAACCTACAATGAGCAGTTCTTC	CSARVLSATYNEQFF
TRBV3-1	TRBD2	TRBJ2-1	few	TGTGCCAGCAGCCTCGGGACTACTCATACTGAGCAGTTCTTC	CASSLGTTHTEQFF
TRBV7-9	.	TRBJ2-1	.	TGTGCCAGCAGCTTAGGGGCAGATCCTACCTCCTACAATGAGCAGTTCTTC	CASSLGADPTSYNEQFF
TRBV12-3/TRBV12-4	TRBD2	TRBJ2-5	few	TGTGCCAGCAGTTTACGGGGGAGGGCTAGGGAGACCCAGTACTTC	CASSLRGRARETQYF
TRBV20-1	.	TRBJ2-1	.	TGCAGTGCTAGGGGCTACAACAATGAGCAGTTCTTC	CSARGYNNEQFF
TRBV29-1	.	TRBJ2-7	few	TGCAGCGTTGGGGATAGCGGCACCTACGAGCAGTACTTC	CSVGDSGTYEQYF
TRBV4-2	TRBD1	TRBJ2-5	many	TGTGCCAGCAGCCATCCAGGGCTGGGACAGTCGGAGACCCAGTACTTC	CASSHPGLGQSETQYF
TRBV7-9	.	TRBJ2-5	.	TGTGCCAGCAGCTCCGACAGGACCGCGACTAGGGAGACCCAGTACTTC	CASSSDRTATRETQYF
TRBV12-3/TRBV12-4	TRBD1	TRBJ1-1	.	TGTGCCAGCAGTTTTGCCCGGGACAGGGTAACCGAAAGTGATGAAGCTTTCTTT	CASSFARDRVTESDEAFF
TRBV19	TRBD1	TRBJ2-3	.	TGTGCCACCAAGGGGGACAGGGCCTACACAGATACGCAGTATTTT	CATKGDRAYTDTQYF
TRBV21-1	.	TRBJ2-2	.	TGTGCCAGCAGCAAAAGGGCAAAGACCGGGGAGCTGTTTTTT	CASSKRAKTGELFF
TRBV9	TRBD1	TRBJ1-1	few	TGTGCCAGCAGCGTGGGGACAGCTGAAGCTTTCTTT	CASSVGTAEAFF
TRBV11-1	.	TRBJ2-7	few	TGTGCCAGCAGCCCCCAGGGGAAGGACGCGTCCCCCCACTACGAGCAGTACTTC	CASSPQGKDASPHYEQYF
TRBV5-5	TRBD1	TRBJ2-2	few	TGTGCCAGCAGCACGGGACAGGCGTACCCGAACACCGGGGAGCTGTTTTTT	CASSTGQAYPNTGELFF
TRBV10-3	.	TRBJ2-1	.	TGTGCCATCAGTGCCCGCGCGACGAGCTCCTACAATGAGCAGTTCTTC	CAISARATSSYNEQFF
TRBV4-1	.	TRBJ2-3	few	TGCGCCAGCAGCCAAGCCCTCCCGGACGGCGGGATTACAGATACGCAGTATTTT	CASSQALPDGGITDTQYF